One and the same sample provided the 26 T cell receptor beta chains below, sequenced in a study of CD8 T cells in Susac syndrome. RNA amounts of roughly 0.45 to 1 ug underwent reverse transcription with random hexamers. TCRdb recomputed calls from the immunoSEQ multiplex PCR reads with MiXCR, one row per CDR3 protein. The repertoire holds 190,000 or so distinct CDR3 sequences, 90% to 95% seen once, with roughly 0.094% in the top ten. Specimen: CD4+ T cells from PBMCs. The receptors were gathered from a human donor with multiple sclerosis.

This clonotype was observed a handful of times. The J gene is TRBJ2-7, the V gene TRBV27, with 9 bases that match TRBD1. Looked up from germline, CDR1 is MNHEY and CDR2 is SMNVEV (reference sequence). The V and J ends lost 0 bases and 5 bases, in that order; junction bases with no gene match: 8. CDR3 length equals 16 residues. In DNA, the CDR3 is TGTGCCAGCAGTTTATCGCCGGGACAGGGTGTCAACGAGCAGTACTTC. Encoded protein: CASSLSPGQGVNEQYF.

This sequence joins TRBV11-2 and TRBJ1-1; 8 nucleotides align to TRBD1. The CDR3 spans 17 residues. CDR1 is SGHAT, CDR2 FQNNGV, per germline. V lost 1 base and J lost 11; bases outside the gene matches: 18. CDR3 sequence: CASSLAQGAMFIVGAFF. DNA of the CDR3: TGTGCCAGCAGCTTAGCCCAGGGGGCTATGTTCATTGTTGGGGCTTTCTTT.

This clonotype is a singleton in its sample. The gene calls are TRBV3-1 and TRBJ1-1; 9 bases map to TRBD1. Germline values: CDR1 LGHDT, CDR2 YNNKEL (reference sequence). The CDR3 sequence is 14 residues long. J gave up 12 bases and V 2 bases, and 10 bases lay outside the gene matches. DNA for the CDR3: TGTGCCAGCAGCCAAAACCCCGGGACAGGGATGACTTTCTTT. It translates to CASSQNPGTGMTFF.

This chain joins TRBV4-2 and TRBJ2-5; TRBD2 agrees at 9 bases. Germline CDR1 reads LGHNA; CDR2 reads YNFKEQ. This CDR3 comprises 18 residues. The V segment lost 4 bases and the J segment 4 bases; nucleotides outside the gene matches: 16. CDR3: CASSLGGGRGMRGETQYF. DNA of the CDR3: TGTGCCAGCAGCCTAGGTGGCGGGAGGGGTATGAGAGGAGAGACCCAGTACTTC.

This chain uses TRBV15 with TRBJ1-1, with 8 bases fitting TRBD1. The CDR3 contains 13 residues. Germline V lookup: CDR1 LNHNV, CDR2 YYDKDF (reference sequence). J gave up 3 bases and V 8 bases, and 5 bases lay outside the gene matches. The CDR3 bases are TGTGCCACCGGACAGGGTTTCGACACTGAAGCTTTCTTT. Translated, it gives CATGQGFDTEAFF. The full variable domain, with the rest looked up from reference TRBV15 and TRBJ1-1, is DAMVIQNPRYQVTQFGKPVTLSCSQTLNHNVMYWYQQKSSQAPKLLFHYYDKDFNNEADTPDNFQSRRPNTSFCFLDIRSPGLGDTAMYLCATGQGFDTEAFFGQGTRLTVV.

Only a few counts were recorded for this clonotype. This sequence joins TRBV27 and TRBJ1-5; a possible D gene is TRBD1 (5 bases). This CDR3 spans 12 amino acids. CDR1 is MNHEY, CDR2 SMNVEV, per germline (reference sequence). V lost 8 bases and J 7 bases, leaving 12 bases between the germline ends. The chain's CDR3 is CASSLRGQPQHF. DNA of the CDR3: TGTGCCAGCTCACTTCGGGGGCAGCCCCAGCATTTT.

CDR3 nucleotides: TGTGCCAGTAGTCCGGGGCGCCTTTTCACTGAAGCTTTCTTT. Its protein product is CASSPGRLFTEAFF. The chain is built from TRBV19 and TRBJ1-1; a weak D match, TRBD1 (5 bases). CDR1 and CDR2 (germline): LNHDA, SQIVND (reference sequence). This CDR3 has 14 residues. The V and J ends lost 5 bases and 4 bases respectively, with 14 bases between them.

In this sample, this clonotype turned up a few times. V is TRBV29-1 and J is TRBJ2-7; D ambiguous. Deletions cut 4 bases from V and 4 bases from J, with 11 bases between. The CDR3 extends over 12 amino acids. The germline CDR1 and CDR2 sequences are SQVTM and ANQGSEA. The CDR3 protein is CSVAYREYEQYF. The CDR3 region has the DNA TGCAGCGTTGCCTATAGAGAATACGAGCAGTACTTC.

The chain's CDR3 is CAWESSGIYQETQYF. The CDR3 bases are TGTGCCTGGGAATCTAGCGGGATTTACCAAGAGACCCAGTACTTC. V is TRBV30 and J is TRBJ2-5; 9 positions agree with TRBD2. Trimming at V came to 5 bases and at J to 0 bases, leaving 7 bases not matched to a gene. The CDR3 extends over 15 amino acids. Germline lookup yields CDR1 GTSNPN and CDR2 SVGIG (reference sequence).

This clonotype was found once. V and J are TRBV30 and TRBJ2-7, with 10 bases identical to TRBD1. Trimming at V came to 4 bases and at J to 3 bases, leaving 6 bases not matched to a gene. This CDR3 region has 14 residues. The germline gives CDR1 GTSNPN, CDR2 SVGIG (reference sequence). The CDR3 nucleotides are TGTGCCTGGACCCCGGACAGGGGGAACTACGAGCAGTACTTC. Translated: CAWTPDRGNYEQYF.

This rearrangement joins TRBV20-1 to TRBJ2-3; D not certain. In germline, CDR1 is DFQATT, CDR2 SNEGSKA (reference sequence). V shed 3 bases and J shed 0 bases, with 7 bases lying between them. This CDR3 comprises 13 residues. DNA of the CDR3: TGCAGTGCTAGCGAGAGCAGCACAGATACGCAGTATTTT. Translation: CSASESSTDTQYF.

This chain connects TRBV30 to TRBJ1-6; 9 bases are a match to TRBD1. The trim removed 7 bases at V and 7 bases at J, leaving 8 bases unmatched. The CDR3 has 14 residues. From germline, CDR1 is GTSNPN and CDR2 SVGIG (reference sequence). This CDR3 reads CAFQPGTGNSPLHF. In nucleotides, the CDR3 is TGTGCCTTTCAACCCGGGACAGGGAATTCACCCCTCCACTTT.

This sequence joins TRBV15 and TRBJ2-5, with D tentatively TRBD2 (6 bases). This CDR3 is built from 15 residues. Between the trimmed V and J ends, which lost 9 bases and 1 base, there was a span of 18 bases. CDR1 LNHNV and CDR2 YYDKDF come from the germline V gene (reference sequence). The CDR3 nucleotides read TGTGCCACTAAGCCTGGCGGGGCCCGCCAAGAGACCCAGTACTTC. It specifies CATKPGGARQETQYF.

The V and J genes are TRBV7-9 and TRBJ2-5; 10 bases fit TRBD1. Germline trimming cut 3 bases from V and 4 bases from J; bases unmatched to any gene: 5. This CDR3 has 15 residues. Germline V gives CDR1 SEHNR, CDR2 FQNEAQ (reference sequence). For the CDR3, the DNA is TGTGCCAGCAGCTTCGGACAGGGGGTCGGAGAGACCCAGTACTTC. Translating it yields CASSFGQGVGETQYF.

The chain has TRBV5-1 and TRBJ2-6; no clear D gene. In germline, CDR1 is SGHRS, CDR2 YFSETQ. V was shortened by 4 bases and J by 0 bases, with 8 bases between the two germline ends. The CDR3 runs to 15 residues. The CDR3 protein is CASSGPNSGANVLTF. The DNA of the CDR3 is TGCGCCAGCAGCGGACCGAACTCTGGGGCCAACGTCCTGACTTTC.

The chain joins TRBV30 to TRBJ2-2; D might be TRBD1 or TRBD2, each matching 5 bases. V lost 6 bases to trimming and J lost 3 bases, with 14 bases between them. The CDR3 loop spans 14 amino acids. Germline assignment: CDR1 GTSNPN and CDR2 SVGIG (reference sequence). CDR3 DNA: TGTGCCTGCCTCCCCGGGGCGGACACCGGGGAGCTGTTTTTT. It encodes CACLPGADTGELFF.

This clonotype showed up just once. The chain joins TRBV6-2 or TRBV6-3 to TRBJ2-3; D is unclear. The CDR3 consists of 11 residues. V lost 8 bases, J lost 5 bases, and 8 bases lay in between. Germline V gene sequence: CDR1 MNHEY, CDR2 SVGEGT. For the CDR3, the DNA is TGTGCCAGCGCCATGGGAGATACGCAGTATTTT. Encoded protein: CASAMGDTQYF.

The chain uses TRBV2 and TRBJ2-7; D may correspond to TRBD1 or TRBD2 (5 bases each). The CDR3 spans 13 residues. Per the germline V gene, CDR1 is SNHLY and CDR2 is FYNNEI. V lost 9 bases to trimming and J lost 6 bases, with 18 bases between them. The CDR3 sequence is CASGTQGPGEQYF. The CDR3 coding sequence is TGTGCCAGTGGGACCCAAGGACCTGGCGAGCAGTACTTC.

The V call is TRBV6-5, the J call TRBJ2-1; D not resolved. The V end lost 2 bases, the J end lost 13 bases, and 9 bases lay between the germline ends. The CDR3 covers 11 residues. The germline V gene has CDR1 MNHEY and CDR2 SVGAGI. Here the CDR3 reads CASSYGPSQFF. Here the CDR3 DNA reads TGTGCCAGCAGTTACGGTCCTAGTCAGTTCTTC.

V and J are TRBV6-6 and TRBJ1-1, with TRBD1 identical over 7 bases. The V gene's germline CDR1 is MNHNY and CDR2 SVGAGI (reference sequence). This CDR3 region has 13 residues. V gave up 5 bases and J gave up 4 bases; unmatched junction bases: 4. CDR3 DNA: TGTGCCAGCAGTACGACAGGGCTCACTGAAGCTTTCTTT. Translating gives CASSTTGLTEAFF.

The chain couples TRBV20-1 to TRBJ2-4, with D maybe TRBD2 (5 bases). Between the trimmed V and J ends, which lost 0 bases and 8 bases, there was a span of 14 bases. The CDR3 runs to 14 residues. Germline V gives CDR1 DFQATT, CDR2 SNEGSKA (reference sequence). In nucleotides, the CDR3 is TGCAGTGCTAGAGATCAGCGGTCCTCCGACATTCAGTACTTC. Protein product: CSARDQRSSDIQYF.

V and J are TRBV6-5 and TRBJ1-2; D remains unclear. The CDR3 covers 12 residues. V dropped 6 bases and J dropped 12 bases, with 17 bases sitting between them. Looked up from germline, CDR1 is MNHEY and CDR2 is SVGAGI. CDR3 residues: CASRPPGGWNTF. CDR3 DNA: TGTGCCAGCAGACCCCCGGGTGGGTGGAACACCTTC.

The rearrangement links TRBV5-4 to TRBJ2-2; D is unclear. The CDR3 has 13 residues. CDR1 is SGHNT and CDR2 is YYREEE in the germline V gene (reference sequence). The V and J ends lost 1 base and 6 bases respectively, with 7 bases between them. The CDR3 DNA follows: TGTGCCAGCAGCTTGAAGGGATCCGGGGAGCTGTTTTTT. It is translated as CASSLKGSGELFF.

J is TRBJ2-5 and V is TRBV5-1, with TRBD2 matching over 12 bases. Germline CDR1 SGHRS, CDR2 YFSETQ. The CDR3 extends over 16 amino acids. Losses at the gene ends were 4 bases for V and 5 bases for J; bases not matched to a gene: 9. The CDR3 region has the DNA TGCGCCAGCAGCCCTAGCGGGGGGGCTAATACGGAGACCCAGTACTTC. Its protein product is CASSPSGGANTETQYF.

CDR3 sequence: CASSPQGNYEQYF. In DNA form, the CDR3 reads TGCGCCAGCAGCCCACAGGGGAACTACGAGCAGTACTTC. This chain uses TRBV4-1 with TRBJ2-7, with 7 bases that match TRBD1. This CDR3 has 13 amino acids. V shed 4 bases, J shed 3 bases, and the junction held 3 bases outside the gene matches. CDR1 and CDR2 from the germline V gene are MGHRA and YSYEKL.

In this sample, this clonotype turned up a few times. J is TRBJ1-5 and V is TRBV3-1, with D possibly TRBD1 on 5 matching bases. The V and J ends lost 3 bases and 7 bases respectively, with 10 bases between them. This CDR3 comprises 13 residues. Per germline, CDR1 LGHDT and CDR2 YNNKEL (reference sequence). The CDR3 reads CASSQAGGQPQHF. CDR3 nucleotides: TGTGCCAGCAGCCAGGCCGGGGGGCAGCCCCAGCATTTT. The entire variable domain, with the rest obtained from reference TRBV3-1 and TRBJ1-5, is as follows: DTAVSQTPKYLVTQMGNDKSIKCEQNLGHDTMYWYKQDSKKFLKIMFSYNNKELIINETVPNRFSPKSPDKAHLNLHINSLELGDSAVYFCASSQAGGQPQHFGDGTRLSIL.